The 14 T cell receptor beta chains reported below all come from one sample, sequenced in a study of early T cells in non-severe SARS-CoV-2 infection. Each CDR3 protein gets one entry after TCRdb re-called the 5' RACE reads with MiXCR. The table has about 47,000 distinct CDR3 sequences, over 8% seen once; the top ten hold approximately 4.9%. Sequenced here: whole blood, sampled at baseline. The receptor set was obtained from an adult who was a healthcare worker with PCR-confirmed SARS-CoV-2 infection or an uninfected control (not recorded which).

This clonotype appeared a few times. The junction departs from the called germline gene at one end, perhaps through a read error. The gene calls are TRBV11-2 and TRBJ1-1, with a weak D call TRBD1 (5 bases). The CDR3 extends over 13 amino acids. CDR1 is SGHAT, CDR2 FQNNGV, per germline. The CDR3 region has the DNA TGTGCCAGCAGTCCTACCCCCGGGGCCGCTCGGGACTTT. It codes for CASSPTPGAARDF.

This clonotype was recorded a few times. The V call is TRBV4-3, the J call TRBJ2-3, with a tentative D call TRBD2 (5 bases). The CDR3 spans 15 residues. Trimming took 1 base from V and 2 from J, leaving 10 bases between them. Germline V gene sequence: CDR1 LGHNA, CDR2 YSLEER. CDR3 residues: CASSQAGLVTDTQYF. The DNA of the CDR3 is TGCGCCAGCAGCCAAGCCGGACTGGTCACAGATACGCAGTATTTT.

Remarks on this clonotype: The germline gene is not matched at one end of the junction; a read error may be the cause. V is TRBV7-8 and J is TRBJ2-2; D gene unclear. This CDR3 region has 13 residues. Germline V gene lookup returns CDR1 SGHVS and CDR2 FQNEAQ. CDR3 protein: CASSLAKTGELFF. Here the CDR3 DNA reads TGTGCCAGCAGCTTAGCGAAGACCGGGGAGCTGTTTTTT.

This clonotype was counted ten times or more. The rearrangement joins TRBV6-5 to TRBJ1-1; D unclear. The CDR3 runs 12 residues. Germline V lookup: CDR1 MNHEY, CDR2 SVGAGI. The V end lost 2 bases, the J end lost 11 bases, and 12 bases lay between the germline ends. The CDR3 DNA reads as TGTGCCAGCAGTTACGGCCAGCTTCCGGCTTTCTTT. This encodes CASSYGQLPAFF.

This clonotype has only a few counts. The gene calls are TRBV11-3 and TRBJ2-3; 7 bases agree with TRBD2. The CDR3 is 16 amino acids. Germline V gene lookup returns CDR1 SGHNT and CDR2 YENEEA. Losses at the gene ends were 1 base for V and 2 bases for J; bases not matched to a gene: 6. The CDR3 region is CASSLGKREDTDTQYF. CDR3 nucleotide sequence: TGTGCCAGCAGCTTAGGAAAGCGGGAAGACACAGATACGCAGTATTTT.

This clonotype has a handful of counts. CDR3 amino acids: CSVGRGEYEQYF. Here the CDR3 DNA reads TGCAGCGTTGGGAGGGGGGAGTATGAGCAGTACTTC. The chain is built from TRBV29-1 and TRBJ2-7; D assignment may be TRBD1 or TRBD2 (6 bases each). The germline V gene has CDR1 SQVTM and CDR2 ANQGSEA. V lost 4 bases to trimming and J lost 7 bases, with 14 bases between them. This CDR3 has 12 residues.

The rearrangement links TRBV20-1 to TRBJ2-6, with TRBD1 matching 8 bases. CDR1 DFQATT and CDR2 SNEGSKA come from the germline V gene (reference sequence). Losses at the gene ends were 1 base for V and 3 bases for J; bases not matched to a gene: 5. This CDR3 has 16 amino acids. The CDR3 coding sequence is TGCAGTGCTAGAGGCCAGGGGGCGAGTGGGGCCAACGTCCTGACTTTC. Its translation is CSARGQGASGANVLTF.

This clonotype was counted at least ten times. The J gene is TRBJ2-5, the V gene TRBV7-9; D may match TRBD1 or TRBD2 (6 bases each). Per the germline V gene, CDR1 is SEHNR and CDR2 is FQNEAQ (reference sequence). CDR3 size: 15 residues. The V end was cut by 4 bases, the J end by 2 bases, with 14 bases between. CDR3 protein: CASSSRGTRQETQYF. As DNA, the CDR3 is TGTGCCAGCAGCTCCCGGGGGACAAGACAAGAGACCCAGTACTTC.

V usage is TRBV2 and J usage is TRBJ1-1; D remains ambiguous. CDR1 SNHLY and CDR2 FYNNEI come from the germline V gene. The CDR3 contains 11 residues. V was pared by 5 bases and J by 7 bases, with 8 bases between. The CDR3 DNA follows: TGTGCCAGCAGTAGGGCCTTTGAAGCTTTCTTT. Protein product: CASSRAFEAFF.

This clonotype appeared many times. The chain couples TRBV5-1 to TRBJ1-1; TRBD1 matches 8 bases. There are 14 residues in the CDR3. With V trimmed by 0 bases and J by 4 bases, 2 bases remained unmatched. Germline loops: CDR1 SGHRS, CDR2 YFSETQ. The CDR3 DNA is TGCGCCAGCAGCTTGGGGCAGGGGGCCACTGAAGCTTTCTTT. Encoded protein: CASSLGQGATEAFF. Full variable domain (missing parts from reference TRBV5-1 and TRBJ1-1): KAGVTQTPRYLIKTRGQQVTLSCSPISGHRSVSWYQQTPGQGLQFLFEYFSETQRNKGNFPGRFSGRQFSNSRSEMNVSTLELGDSALYLCASSLGQGATEAFFGQGTRLTVV.

In this sample, this clonotype turned up many times. The chain carries TRBV19 and TRBJ1-5; 8 positions match TRBD1. V shed 9 bases, J shed 4 bases, and the junction held 5 bases outside the gene matches. The CDR3 runs 13 residues. Germline V gene lookup returns CDR1 LNHDA and CDR2 SQIVND (reference sequence). The CDR3 nucleotides read TGTGCCAGCCAAGGGACAGGAAATCAGCCCCAGCATTTT. This sequence encodes CASQGTGNQPQHF.

The rearrangement uses TRBV20-1 and TRBJ1-4; a possible D gene is TRBD1 (5 bases). CDR1 and CDR2 (germline): DFQATT, SNEGSKA (reference sequence). V gave up 3 bases and J gave up 4 bases, with 15 bases separating them. This CDR3 has 15 residues. CDR3 coding DNA: TGCAGTGCTAGTCCCCTGGGGGTCGTTAATGAAAAACTGTTTTTT. This encodes CSASPLGVVNEKLFF.

This clonotype occurred many times. The chain is built from TRBV6-2 or TRBV6-3 and TRBJ1-1; perhaps TRBD1 as D (5 bases). CDR1 is MNHEY, CDR2 SVGEGT, per germline. Trimming left V 2 bases short and J 6 bases short, with 25 bases between. CDR3 length: 18 amino acids. The CDR3 loop reads CASSYKRSQASGSPEAFF. Here the CDR3 DNA reads TGTGCCAGCAGTTACAAACGGTCCCAAGCATCAGGGTCCCCTGAAGCTTTCTTT.

V gene TRBV11-2 combines with J gene TRBJ1-2; 7 bases agree with TRBD1. Germline assignment: CDR1 SGHAT and CDR2 FQNNGV. V trimming: 4 bases; J trimming: 8 bases; junction bases outside the gene matches: 7. The CDR3 has 13 residues. The CDR3 DNA reads TGTGCCAGCAGCTCCCAGGGGGTAGGAGGCTACACCTTC. Translated, it gives CASSSQGVGGYTF.